Reported below is one T cell receptor beta chain. Its specificity is unknown. CDR3 size: 14 residues. The germline gives CDR1 PRHDT, CDR2 FYEKMQ (reference sequence). Each sample had eight separate cDNA synthesis reactions. Reanalyzing the 5' RACE reads, TCRdb keeps one entry per CDR3 protein, without DNA. The sample's table shows some 190,000 distinct CDR3 sequences. The source of the sample is a study of monozygotic twins with inflammatory bowel disease. Study conclusions and caveats: Against healthy co-twins, IBD patients had lower TCRbeta diversity (measured by inverse Simpson).

This receptor was identified in a human donor with ulcerative colitis or Crohn's disease, or a healthy co-twin of an affected twin (not recorded which). The rearrangement joins TRBV13 to TRBJ1-2; TCRdb outputs TRBD1, but without DNA this stays unchecked. The sequencing input was blood. The CDR3 loop reads CASSLILGEYGYTF.